The 7 T cell receptor beta chains below were found in one sample sequenced in a study of shared clonotypes between healthy human individuals. Positive CCR7 selection of CD45RO-negative cells yielded the naive CD8 cells, and terminally differentiated effector memory CD45RA+ cells were excluded. Repertoires were generated with immunoSEQ multiplex PCR, while TCRdb's copy carries only in-frame clones and drops some. The top ten hold about 1.1% of the sample, which has millions of clones, less than 95% seen once. Specimen: naive CD8+ T cells sorted from blood. The receptor source for this set is a man in his late teens or twenties in good health.

The V and J genes are TRBV7-8 and TRBJ2-5; D remains ambiguous. V was pared by 5 bases and J by 1 base, with 14 bases between. This CDR3 region has 15 residues. Germline V gene lookup returns CDR1 SGHVS and CDR2 FQNEAQ. The CDR3 DNA sequence: TGTGCCAGCAGCGGGATGGTCGGCGCCCAAGAGACCCAGTACTTC. It encodes CASSGMVGAQETQYF.

The chain carries TRBV6-5 and TRBJ1-1, with D possibly being TRBD1 (6 bases). CDR3 size: 14 residues. Per germline, CDR1 MNHEY and CDR2 SVGAGI. The V and J ends lost 4 bases and 0 bases respectively, with 9 bases between them. The CDR3 nucleotides are TGTGCCAGCAGTTGGGGGCCCTTGAACACTGAAGCTTTCTTT. Amino acids: CASSWGPLNTEAFF.

This chain links TRBV28 with TRBJ1-1; 8 bases match TRBD1. This CDR3 comprises 15 residues. With V trimmed by 7 bases and J by 0 bases, 7 bases remained unmatched. CDR1 is MDHEN, CDR2 SYDVKM, per germline. CDR3 sequence (DNA): TGTGCCAGCAACCCGGGACAGGAGATGAACACTGAAGCTTTCTTT. Its protein is CASNPGQEMNTEAFF. The full variable domain, in which reference TRBV28 and TRBJ1-1 provide the parts outside the CDR3, is DVKVTQSSRYLVKRTGEKVFLECVQDMDHENMFWYRQDPGLGLRLIYFSYDVKMKEKGDIPEGYSVSREKKERFSLILESASTNQTSMYLCASNPGQEMNTEAFFGQGTRLTVV.

The V call is TRBV5-8, the J call TRBJ2-2; D gene ambiguous. V lost 4 bases to trimming and J lost 5 bases, with 6 bases between them. The CDR3 is 12 residues long. CDR1 is SGHTS and CDR2 is YDEGEE in the germline V gene. The CDR3, as DNA: TGTGCCAGCAGCCCTTGGACCGGGGAGCTGTTTTTT. It encodes CASSPWTGELFF.

The genes are TRBV2 and TRBJ2-3; tentative D call: TRBD2 (6 bases). The V end lost 11 bases, the J end lost 0 bases, and 15 bases lay between the germline ends. The CDR3 covers 14 residues. Germline-derived CDR1 and CDR2 are SNHLY and FYNNEI. This CDR3 reads CAGTGGTSTDTQYF. In nucleotides, the CDR3 is TGTGCCGGCACGGGCGGGACTAGCACAGATACGCAGTATTTT.

The chain employs TRBV29-1 and TRBJ2-3; 8 nucleotides match TRBD1. Germline values: CDR1 SQVTM, CDR2 ANQGSEA. V was clipped by 6 bases and J by 2 bases; unmatched bases: 4. The CDR3 is 13 residues long. The DNA of the CDR3 is TGCAGCGTGACAGGGGTTGACACAGATACGCAGTATTTT. Its protein is CSVTGVDTDTQYF.

The chain joins TRBV7-2 to TRBJ2-1; 7 nucleotides agree with TRBD2. The germline V gene has CDR1 SGHTA and CDR2 FQGNSA. The V and J ends lost 6 bases and 2 bases, in that order; junction bases with no gene match: 7. CDR3 length: 15 residues. The CDR3: CASSSGLGAYNEQFF. The CDR3 nucleotides read TGTGCCAGCAGTTCAGGACTAGGGGCCTACAATGAGCAGTTCTTC.